These 3 T cell receptor beta chains were all obtained from the same sample, sequenced in a study of T cell clones after liver transplantation. The data were produced by immunoSEQ multiplex PCR, yet TCRdb's version contains in-frame clones alone and is incomplete. The data contain approximately 51,000 clones, 70% to 90% of them seen just once; the ten biggest clones take up approximately 14%. The source material was CD8+ T cells from blood, sampled 12 months after liver transplant. These receptors were collected from a human patient who received a liver transplant. The graft donor may have contributed some T cells.

V and J are TRBV28 and TRBJ2-1; 9 bases fit TRBD2. Germline CDR1 and CDR2: MDHEN and SYDVKM. This CDR3 comprises 11 residues. Losses at the gene ends were 9 bases for V and 9 bases for J; bases not matched to a gene: 3. CDR3 residues: CASSGSSEQFF. In nucleotides, the CDR3 is TGTGCCAGTAGCGGGAGCAGTGAGCAGTTCTTC.

V usage is TRBV9 and J usage is TRBJ2-5; no clear D. Germline assignment: CDR1 SGDLS and CDR2 YYNGEE. Trimming took off 3 bases at V and 1 base at J, with 10 bases between the two ends. CDR3 size: 14 residues. The CDR3 nucleotides read TGTGCCAGCAGCGGAGACCCGGCCCAAGAGACCCAGTACTTC. Amino acid sequence: CASSGDPAQETQYF.

This clone was seen a single time. The chain links TRBV6-5 to TRBJ1-3; 7 bases are a match to TRBD1. The CDR3 runs to 15 residues. Trimming removed 6 bases from V and 4 bases from J; junction bases left unmatched: 9. Germline CDR1 reads MNHEY; CDR2 reads SVGAGI. The CDR3 bases are TGTGCCAGCAGCGCCGGGACAGCGGCGGGAAACACCATATATTTT. This gives the protein CASSAGTAAGNTIYF.